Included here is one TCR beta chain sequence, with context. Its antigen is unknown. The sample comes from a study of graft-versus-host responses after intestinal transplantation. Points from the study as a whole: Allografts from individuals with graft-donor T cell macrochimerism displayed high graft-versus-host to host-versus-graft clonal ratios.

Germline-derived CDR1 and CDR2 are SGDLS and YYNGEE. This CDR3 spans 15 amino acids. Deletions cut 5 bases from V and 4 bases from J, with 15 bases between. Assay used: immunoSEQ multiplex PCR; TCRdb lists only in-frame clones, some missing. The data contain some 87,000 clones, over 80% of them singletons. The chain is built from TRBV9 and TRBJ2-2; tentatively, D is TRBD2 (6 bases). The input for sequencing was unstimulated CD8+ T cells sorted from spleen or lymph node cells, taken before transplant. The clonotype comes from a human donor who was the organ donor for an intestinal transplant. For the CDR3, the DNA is TGTGCCAGCAGTCTCGGAGGGCTAGGCACCGGGGAGCTGTTTTTT. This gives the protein CASSLGGLGTGELFF.